One and the same sample provided the 2 T cell receptor beta chains below, sequenced in a study of T cells after yellow fever vaccination. Each CDR3 protein is one row after TCRdb ran MiXCR on the 5' RACE reads. The data contain fewer than 85,000 distinct CDR3 sequences, 7.7% of them singletons. The sequences come from CD8+ T cells sorted from PBMCs, collected on the day of the yellow fever booster vaccination. The receptors shown here come from a young man who received the YFV17D yellow fever vaccine.

This sequence joins TRBV5-1 and TRBJ2-7; D is possibly TRBD1 or TRBD2 (6 bases each). There are 15 residues in the CDR3. Germline V gene sequence: CDR1 SGHRS, CDR2 YFSETQ. V gave up 0 bases and J gave up 5 bases, with 15 bases separating them. CDR3 loop: CASSLGGASSDEQYF. Written as DNA, the CDR3 is TGCGCCAGCAGCTTGGGGGGGGCTTCCTCTGACGAGCAGTACTTC.

In this sample, this clonotype turned up a few times. This rearrangement joins TRBV10-3 to TRBJ2-7; D is uncertain. CDR3 length equals 14 residues. Per germline, CDR1 ENHRY and CDR2 SYGVKD. With 8 bases removed from V and 0 bases from J, the gap between germline ends came to 14 bases. The CDR3 sequence: CAIGVGGSSYEQYF. The CDR3 nucleotides read TGTGCCATCGGAGTCGGCGGCAGCTCCTACGAGCAGTACTTC.